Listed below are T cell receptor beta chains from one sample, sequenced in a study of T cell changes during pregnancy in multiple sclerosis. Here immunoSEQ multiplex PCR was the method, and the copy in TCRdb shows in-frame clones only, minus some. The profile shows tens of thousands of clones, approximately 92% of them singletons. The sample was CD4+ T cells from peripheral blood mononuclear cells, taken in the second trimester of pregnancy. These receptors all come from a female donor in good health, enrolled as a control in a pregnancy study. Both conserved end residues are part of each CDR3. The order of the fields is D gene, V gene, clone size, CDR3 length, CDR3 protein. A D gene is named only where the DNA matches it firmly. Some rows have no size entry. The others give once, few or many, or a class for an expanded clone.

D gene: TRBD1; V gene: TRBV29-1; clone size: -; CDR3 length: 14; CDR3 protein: CSVRAGTANYEQYF
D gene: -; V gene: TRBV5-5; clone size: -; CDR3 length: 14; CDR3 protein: CASSLSGGSDTQYF
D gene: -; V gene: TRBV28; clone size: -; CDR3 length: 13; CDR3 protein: CASSQQPTDTQYF
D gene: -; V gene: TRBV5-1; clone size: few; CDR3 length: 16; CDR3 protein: CASSLAGGVSSYEQYF
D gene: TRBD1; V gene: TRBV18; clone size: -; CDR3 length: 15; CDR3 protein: CASSNNRDRGYTQYF
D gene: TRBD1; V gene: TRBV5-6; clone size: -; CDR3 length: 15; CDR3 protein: CASSLFSGGGQPQHF
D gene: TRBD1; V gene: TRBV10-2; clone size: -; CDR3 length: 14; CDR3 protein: CASSESGTDSEAFF
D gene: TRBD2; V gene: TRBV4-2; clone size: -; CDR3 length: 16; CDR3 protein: CASSQETSGHQETQYF
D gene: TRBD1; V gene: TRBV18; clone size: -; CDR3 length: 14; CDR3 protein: CASSSRGPGAEAFF
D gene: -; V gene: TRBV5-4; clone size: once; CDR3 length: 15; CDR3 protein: CASSDPGTIYNEQFF
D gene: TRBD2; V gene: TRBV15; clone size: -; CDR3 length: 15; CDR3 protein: CATSRASGRVDTQYF
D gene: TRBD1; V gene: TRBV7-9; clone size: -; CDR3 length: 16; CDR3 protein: CASSLGPGQGETEAFF
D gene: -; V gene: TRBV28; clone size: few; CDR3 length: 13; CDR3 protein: CATQQGQNTEAFF
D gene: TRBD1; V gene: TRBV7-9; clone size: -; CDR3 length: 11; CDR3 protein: CASSLTGVATF
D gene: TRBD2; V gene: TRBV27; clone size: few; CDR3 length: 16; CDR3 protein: CASSLFPAGGNNEQFF
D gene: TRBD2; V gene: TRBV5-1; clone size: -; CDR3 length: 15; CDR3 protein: CASSPGGVGQETQYF
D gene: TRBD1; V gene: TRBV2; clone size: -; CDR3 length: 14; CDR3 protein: CASIFEQGYYGYTF
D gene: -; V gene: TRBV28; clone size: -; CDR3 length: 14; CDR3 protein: CASSFLNMNTEAFF
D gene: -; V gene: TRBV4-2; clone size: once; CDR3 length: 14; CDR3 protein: CASSPGQSNEKLFF
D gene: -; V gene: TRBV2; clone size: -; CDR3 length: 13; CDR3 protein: CASRPGPNTEAFF
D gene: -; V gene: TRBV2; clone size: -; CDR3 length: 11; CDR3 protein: CASSDGYGYTF
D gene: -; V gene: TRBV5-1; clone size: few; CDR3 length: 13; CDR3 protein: CASSLDGRTEAFF
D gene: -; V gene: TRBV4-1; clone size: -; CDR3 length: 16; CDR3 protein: CASSQGRWGGGDEQFF
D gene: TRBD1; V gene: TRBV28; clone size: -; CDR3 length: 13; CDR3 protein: CASSTGQPYEQYF
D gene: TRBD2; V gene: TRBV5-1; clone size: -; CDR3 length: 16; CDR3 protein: CASSLTAGSTTDTQYF
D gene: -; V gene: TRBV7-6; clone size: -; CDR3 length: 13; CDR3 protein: CASSPDFYNEQFF
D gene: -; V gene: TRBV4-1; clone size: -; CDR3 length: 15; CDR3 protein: CASSQIPGGPHEQYF
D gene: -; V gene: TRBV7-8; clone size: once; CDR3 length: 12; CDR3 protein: CASSFGGQPQHF
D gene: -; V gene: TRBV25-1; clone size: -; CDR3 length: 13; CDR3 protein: CASSFGVNQPQHF
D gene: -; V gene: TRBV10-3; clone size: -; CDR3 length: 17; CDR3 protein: CAISESISGFSTDTQYF
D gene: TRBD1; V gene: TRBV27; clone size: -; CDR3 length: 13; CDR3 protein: CASGQGGGDTQYF
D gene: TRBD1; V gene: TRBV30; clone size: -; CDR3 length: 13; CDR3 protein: CAWKGQGNTEAFF
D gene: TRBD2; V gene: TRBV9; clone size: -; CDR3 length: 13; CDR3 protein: CASSDGGADTQYF
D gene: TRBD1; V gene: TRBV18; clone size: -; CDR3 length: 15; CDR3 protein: CASSPQGARQETQYF
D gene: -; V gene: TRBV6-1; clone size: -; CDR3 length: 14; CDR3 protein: CASSAPERRNEQFF
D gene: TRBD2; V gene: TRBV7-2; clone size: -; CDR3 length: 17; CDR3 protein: CASSFSGRLSGANVLTF
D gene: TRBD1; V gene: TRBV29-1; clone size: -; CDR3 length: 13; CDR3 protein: CSVIDRVNTEAFF
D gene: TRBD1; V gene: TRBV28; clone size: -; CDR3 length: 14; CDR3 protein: CASTRDSTNYGYTF
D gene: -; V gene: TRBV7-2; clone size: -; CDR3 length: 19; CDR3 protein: CASSSGLNSMSLPPYGYTF
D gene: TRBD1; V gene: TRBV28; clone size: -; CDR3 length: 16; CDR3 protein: CASSFSGTANTGELFF
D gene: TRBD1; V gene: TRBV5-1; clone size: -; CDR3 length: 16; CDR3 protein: CASSLTGGVSVTEAFF
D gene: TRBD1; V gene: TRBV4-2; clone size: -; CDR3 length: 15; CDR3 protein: CASSQDQGAGNTIYF
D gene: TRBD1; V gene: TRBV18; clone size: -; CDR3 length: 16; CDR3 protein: CASSPQQGAAGNTIYF
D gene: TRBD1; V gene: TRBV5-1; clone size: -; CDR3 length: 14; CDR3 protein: CASSPERQGDGYTF
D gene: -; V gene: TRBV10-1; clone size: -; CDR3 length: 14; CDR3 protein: CASSDPRRSAEQFF
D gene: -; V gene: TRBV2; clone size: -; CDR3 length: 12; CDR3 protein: CASSEAGHAQDF
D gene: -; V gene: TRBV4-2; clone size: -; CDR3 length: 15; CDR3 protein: CASSQDWNSIQTQYF